The clone carrying this T cell receptor beta chain has more than one count but fewer than ten. Its antigen is undetermined. It was with a sample-barcoded 5' primer and a J-beta primer mix that a second PCR of roughly 7 to 12 cycles was run. TCRdb ran MiXCR on the 5' RACE reads and lists one entry per CDR3 protein. Found here are 850,000 or so distinct CDR3 sequences, more than 25% of them singletons; the top ten hold about 18%. This record comes from a study of blood T cells in healthy people across ages. General study points: Versus aged donors, long-lived donors had higher diversity and more naive CD4+ cells.

CDR1 and CDR2 (germline): SGHDT, YYEEEE. V gave up 4 bases and J gave up 5 bases; unmatched junction bases: 7. CDR3 length equals 14 residues. Sequenced sample: blood. The TCR comes from a woman older than 75 in good health. The chain joins TRBV5-6 to TRBJ1-2; 8 bases are a match to TRBD1. CDR3 DNA sequence: TGTGCCAGCAGCGGCACAGGGGGGCTTTATGGCTACACCTTC. Protein: CASSGTGGLYGYTF.